Detailed here is one T cell receptor (beta chain). This entry belongs to a study of blood T cell repertoires in COVID-19. Whole-study context: PBMCs, B-cell-depleted T cells, or T cells were the source of the cDNA or gDNA that made up the material.

Germline CDR1 SNHLY, CDR2 FYNNEI. V was clipped by 6 bases and J by 0 bases, with 12 bases between them. The CDR3 has 15 residues. Generated by immunoSEQ multiplex PCR, the TCRdb table keeps only in-frame clones and is missing some. The sample consists of 250,000 to 350,000 clones, approximately 89% of them appearing once. This sequence originates from an older woman with acute or convalescent COVID-19. V gene TRBV2 combines with J gene TRBJ2-1, with D possibly being TRBD2 (5 bases). Sequencing was done on a sample of peripheral blood. The CDR3 loop is CASRVLADSYNEQFF. The CDR3 DNA is TGTGCCAGCAGAGTCCTAGCCGACTCCTACAATGAGCAGTTCTTC.